This TCR beta chain comes out of a study of cytomegalovirus exposure and HLA in healthy donors. Across the whole study: Earlier, roughly 180 million T cells were analyzed, and 95 million to 140 million unique TCR beta sequences were found among them. General study results and limits: The CMV antigen specificity of a few CMV-associated chains was confirmed through in vitro analysis. The authors enumerated roughly 180 TCR beta chains as linked to cytomegalovirus. Prediction of most subjects' HLA-A and HLA-B alleles by TCR beta sequences was reportedly accurate.

The CDR3 is made up of 15 amino acids. V was shortened by 7 bases and J by 6 bases, with 18 bases between the two germline ends. CDR1 is LNHDA, CDR2 SQIVND, per germline (reference sequence). PCR primers comprised 60 Vbeta and 13 Jbeta primers. Libraries were prepared by immunoSEQ multiplex PCR; TCRdb keeps only in-frame clonotypes and omits some of them. This table has more than 150,000 clones, about four fifths appearing once. This clone was observed a few times. As yet, its antigen is unknown. The V gene is TRBV19, the J gene TRBJ1-4; D remains ambiguous. Sequences were obtained from PBMCs. This TCR was recovered from a man aged 50-59 years in good health and CMV-seronegative. Here the CDR3 reads CASTSMGRKDEKLFF. The CDR3 region has the DNA TGTGCCAGTACTAGCATGGGAAGAAAAGATGAAAAACTGTTTTTT.